The 31 T cell receptor beta chains listed next were all sequenced from one sample in a study of CD8 T cells in Susac syndrome. RNA in amounts of roughly 0.5 to 1 ug was reverse transcribed with random hexamers. TCRdb called the immunoSEQ multiplex PCR reads again in MiXCR, with one record for every CDR3 protein. This sample has 150,000 to 180,000 distinct CDR3 sequences, with approximately 95% found just once. Sequenced material: CD4+ T cells from PBMCs. The receptors come from a human donor with Susac syndrome.

This chain joins TRBV20-1 and TRBJ2-7; 10 bases align to TRBD1. Germline trimming cut 3 bases from V and 7 bases from J; bases unmatched to any gene: 12. Germline V lookup: CDR1 DFQATT, CDR2 SNEGSKA (reference sequence). The CDR3 contains 15 residues. The CDR3 DNA reads as TGCAGTGCTAGGGGACAGGGGCGAACCTTACTAGAGCAGTACTTC. Amino acids: CSARGQGRTLLEQYF.

The gene calls are TRBV4-1 and TRBJ2-7, with D possibly being TRBD1 (6 bases). The germline V gene encodes CDR1 MGHRA and CDR2 YSYEKL. The CDR3 is 13 residues long. V was clipped by 4 bases and J by 9 bases, with 16 bases between them. This CDR3 reads CASSLQGPAGQYF. The CDR3 DNA is TGCGCCAGCAGCCTTCAGGGGCCCGCGGGGCAGTACTTC.

The chain is built from TRBV3-1 and TRBJ2-5; TRBD1 or TRBD2 may be the D gene (5 bases each). The CDR3 spans 13 residues. Between the trimmed V and J ends, which lost 4 bases and 3 bases, there was a span of 9 bases. Germline CDR1 and CDR2: LGHDT and YNNKEL (reference sequence). The CDR3 DNA reads TGTGCCAGCAGCCGGGGACCCAAAGAGACCCAGTACTTC. Protein: CASSRGPKETQYF.

This rearrangement joins TRBV2 to TRBJ2-1; 8 bases agree with TRBD2. Germline assignment: CDR1 SNHLY and CDR2 FYNNEI. V lost 5 bases and J lost 4; bases outside the gene matches: 7. The CDR3 consists of 15 residues. The DNA of the CDR3 is TGTGCCAGCAGTCTAGGTCGGGGGGGTTACAATGAGCAGTTCTTC. This gives the protein CASSLGRGGYNEQFF.

The chain couples TRBV4-2 to TRBJ2-1; 10 bases match TRBD2. V was pared by 4 bases and J by 4 bases, with 4 bases of the junction left unmatched. The length of the CDR3 is 15 residues. Per the germline V gene, CDR1 is LGHNA and CDR2 is YNFKEQ. CDR3 region: CASSPRTSGYNEQFF. The CDR3 DNA follows: TGTGCCAGCAGCCCCCGGACTAGCGGATACAATGAGCAGTTCTTC.

This rearrangement joins TRBV4-3 to TRBJ2-7; possibly TRBD1 for D (5 bases). The CDR3 extends over 15 amino acids. Between the trimmed V and J ends, which lost 0 bases and 5 bases, there was a span of 14 bases. Per the germline V gene, CDR1 is LGHNA and CDR2 is YSLEER. The CDR3 region is CASSQDPQGYNEQYF. The CDR3 coding sequence is TGCGCCAGCAGCCAAGATCCCCAGGGCTATAACGAGCAGTACTTC.

This clonotype was observed once. The V gene is TRBV9, the J gene TRBJ1-1; D gene unclear. Between the trimmed V and J ends, which lost 2 bases and 0 bases, there was a span of 11 bases. Germline CDR1 and CDR2: SGDLS and YYNGEE. CDR3 size: 15 residues. Here the CDR3 reads CASSVTWTLNTEAFF. CDR3 DNA sequence: TGTGCCAGCAGCGTTACCTGGACCCTGAACACTGAAGCTTTCTTT. Looking up the rest from reference TRBV9 and TRBJ1-1 gives the full variable domain: DSGVTQTPKHLITATGQRVTLRCSPRSGDLSVYWYQQSLDQGLQFLIQYYNGEERAKGNILERFSAQQFPDLHSELNLSSLELGDSALYFCASSVTWTLNTEAFFGQGTRLTVV.

This clonotype was counted a single time. The chain links TRBV14 to TRBJ1-1; D ambiguous. Trimming cost V 5 bases and J 10 bases, with 17 bases left between them. The CDR3 has 13 residues. Germline loops: CDR1 SGHDN, CDR2 FVKESK. The CDR3 region is CASSTFSVIGAFF. DNA for the CDR3: TGTGCCAGCAGCACGTTTTCGGTGATTGGAGCTTTCTTT.

The chain recombines TRBV4-3 with TRBJ1-1; D is undetermined. In germline, CDR1 is LGHNA, CDR2 YSLEER. The length of the CDR3 is 14 residues. Deletions cut 1 base from V and 7 bases from J, with 13 bases between. In DNA form, the CDR3 reads TGCGCCAGCAGCCAAGTTAGTGGACGAGGTGAAGCTTTCTTT. Translating gives CASSQVSGRGEAFF.

The CDR3 loop reads CASSWGLANNEQFF. As DNA, the CDR3 is TGTGCCAGCAGCTGGGGACTAGCCAACAATGAGCAGTTCTTC. The chain is built from TRBV7-3 and TRBJ2-1; 9 positions agree with TRBD2. Germline V gives CDR1 SGHTA, CDR2 FQGTGA. J gave up 5 bases and V 4 bases, and 3 bases lay outside the gene matches. This CDR3 comprises 14 residues.

CDR3 residues: CASSLIGLAGVTGELFF. In DNA, the CDR3 is TGTGCCAGCAGCTTGATAGGGCTGGCCGGGGTCACCGGGGAGCTGTTTTTT. J is TRBJ2-2 and V is TRBV5-8; weak D call: TRBD2 (5 bases). This CDR3 region has 17 residues. Trimming removed 1 base at V and 4 bases at J, with 17 bases between. Germline CDR1 SGHTS, CDR2 YDEGEE. The variable domain in full, with the rest retrieved from reference TRBV5-8 and TRBJ2-2, is EAGVTQSPTHLIKTRGQQATLRCSPISGHTSVYWYQQALGLGLQFLLWYDEGEERNRGNFPPRFSGRQFPNYSSELNVNALELEDSALYLCASSLIGLAGVTGELFFGEGSRLTVL.

The table lists this clonotype with a count of one. This chain uses TRBV2 with TRBJ2-7, with TRBD2 as a possible D gene (5 bases). This CDR3 region has 12 residues. The germline V gene encodes CDR1 SNHLY and CDR2 FYNNEI. V was clipped by 4 bases and J by 2 bases, with 6 bases between them. CDR3 bases: TGTGCCAGCAGTGGGACTGCCTACGAGCAGTACTTC. This translates into CASSGTAYEQYF.

This chain links TRBV18 with TRBJ1-6; D is unclear. The CDR3 spans 15 residues. Germline V CDR1 and CDR2: KGHSH, LQKENI. V dropped 3 bases and J dropped 6 bases, with 12 bases sitting between them. CDR3 region: CASSPNGLGNSPLHF. The CDR3 coding sequence is TGTGCCAGCTCACCTAATGGTTTGGGTAATTCACCCCTCCACTTT.

The chain has TRBV20-1 and TRBJ1-1, with 9 bases identical to TRBD1. J lost 0 bases, V lost 5 bases, and 4 bases had no gene match. Germline V gene lookup returns CDR1 DFQATT and CDR2 SNEGSKA (reference sequence). This CDR3 is built from 14 residues. The CDR3 DNA follows: TGCAGTGCTCTTCGGACAGGGGTGAACACTGAAGCTTTCTTT. It specifies CSALRTGVNTEAFF.

V usage is TRBV25-1 and J usage is TRBJ1-6; D uncertain. Germline V lookup: CDR1 MGHDK, CDR2 SYGVNS. With 3 bases removed from V and 9 bases from J, the gap between germline ends came to 6 bases. This CDR3 has 12 amino acids. CDR3 in amino acids: CASSDYSSPLHF. The CDR3 DNA reads as TGTGCCAGCAGTGATTATTCTTCACCCCTCCACTTT.

The chain uses TRBV7-2 and TRBJ2-7, with D tentatively TRBD2 (6 bases). Trimming stripped 6 bases from V and 0 bases from J, with 18 bases between. CDR3 size: 16 residues. Germline CDR1 is SGHTA and CDR2 is FQGNSA. CDR3 sequence: CASRLAVSSASYEQYF. The CDR3 coding sequence is TGTGCCAGCAGATTGGCGGTATCTAGCGCCTCCTACGAGCAGTACTTC.

The gene calls are TRBV19 and TRBJ1-1; unclear D gene. Germline lookup yields CDR1 LNHDA and CDR2 SQIVND (reference sequence). The ends were cut back, 7 bases at V and 4 bases at J, with 13 bases in the middle. The CDR3 runs 13 residues. CDR3 amino acids: CASKAQLATEAFF. The CDR3 coding sequence is TGTGCCAGTAAGGCCCAACTCGCCACTGAAGCTTTCTTT.

With regard to this clonotype: The final CDR3 position lacks the conserved phenylalanine or tryptophan, pointing to a likely read error. The V call is TRBV19, the J call TRBJ1-5; D possibly corresponds to TRBD1 (5 bases). Trimming shortened V by 6 bases and J by 4 bases, and 25 bases separated the two germline ends. Germline-derived CDR1 and CDR2 are LNHDA and SQIVND (reference sequence). The CDR3 is made up of 18 amino acids. The CDR3 sequence: CASSLPGSPSLVNQPQHL. In DNA form, the CDR3 reads TGTGCCAGTAGCCTCCCAGGGTCCCCGTCGCTCGTGAATCAGCCCCAGCATTTG.

This chain links TRBV12-3 or TRBV12-4 with TRBJ2-3; D is undetermined. The CDR3 totals 12 residues. The ends were cut back, 8 bases at V and 3 bases at J, with 9 bases in the middle. The CDR3 bases are TGTGCCAGCCAGAGGCCAACAGATACGCAGTATTTT. Translated: CASQRPTDTQYF.

This chain connects TRBV29-1 to TRBJ2-3; D possibly corresponds to TRBD1 (6 bases). With 5 bases removed from V and 5 bases from J, the gap between germline ends came to 14 bases. The germline V gene has CDR1 SQVTM and CDR2 ANQGSEA. The CDR3 is 13 residues long. The CDR3 spells CSVTQTGIDTQYF. DNA for the CDR3: TGCAGCGTTACCCAAACAGGGATAGATACGCAGTATTTT.

The CDR3 bases are TGTGCCAGCAGTCCCTGGACTAGCGGGGATAGTACAGATACGCAGTATTTT. Encoded protein: CASSPWTSGDSTDTQYF. This sequence joins TRBV7-6 and TRBJ2-3; 12 bases match TRBD2. The CDR3 has 17 residues. Trimming took 6 bases from V and 3 from J; bases not matched to a gene: 10. The V gene's germline CDR1 is SGHVS and CDR2 FNYEAQ.

The chain couples TRBV5-4 to TRBJ2-5, with D uncertain. The CDR3 covers 12 residues. Germline V lookup: CDR1 SGHNT, CDR2 YYREEE (reference sequence). Trimming took 4 bases from V and 0 from J, leaving 4 bases between them. CDR3 nucleotide sequence: TGTGCCAGCAGCCCCCACCAAGAGACCCAGTACTTC. This codes for CASSPHQETQYF.

CDR3 protein: CASSLQGANTDTQYF. CDR3 DNA sequence: TGCGCCAGCAGCTTACAGGGGGCCAACACAGATACGCAGTATTTT. V and J are TRBV5-1 and TRBJ2-3; 9 bases fit TRBD1. The germline V gene encodes CDR1 SGHRS and CDR2 YFSETQ. V lost 2 bases, J lost 2 bases, and 3 bases stayed unmatched. The CDR3 consists of 15 residues.

In this sample, this clonotype turned up once. The rearrangement uses TRBV12-3 or TRBV12-4 and TRBJ1-2, with a possible D match to TRBD1 (6 bases). This CDR3 spans 13 amino acids. V gave up 2 bases and J gave up 6 bases, with 10 bases separating them. CDR3 protein: CASSLSGADGYTF. The CDR3 DNA sequence: TGTGCCAGCAGTTTATCAGGGGCAGATGGCTACACCTTC.

The chain couples TRBV5-4 to TRBJ1-6, with TRBD1 identical over 8 bases. The CDR3 has 16 residues. The germline gives CDR1 SGHNT, CDR2 YYREEE (reference sequence). Trimming took 3 bases from V and 8 from J; bases not matched to a gene: 10. CDR3 in DNA: TGTGCCAGCAGCTCGACAGGGGCCGGCCGTGATTCACCCCTCCACTTT. It translates to CASSSTGAGRDSPLHF.

In DNA form, the CDR3 reads TGCGCCAGCAGCTTACTAGCGGGGGGATCCAATGAGCAGTTCTTC. Protein: CASSLLAGGSNEQFF. The chain carries TRBV5-1 and TRBJ2-1; 12 bases are a match to TRBD2. CDR1 and CDR2 from the germline V gene are SGHRS and YFSETQ. This CDR3 region has 15 residues. Unmatched junction bases numbered 3, after V lost 2 bases and J lost 6 bases.

The gene calls are TRBV7-8 and TRBJ2-5; 15 bases are a match to TRBD2. The CDR3 covers 16 residues. CDR1 and CDR2 (germline): SGHVS, FQNEAQ. With 4 bases clipped from V and 5 bases from J, the junction kept 5 bases outside the gene matches. The CDR3 region has the DNA TGTGCCAGCAGCTCGGGACTAGCGGGGGGACGGGAGACCCAGTACTTC. Translated, it gives CASSSGLAGGRETQYF.

The chain employs TRBV29-1 and TRBJ2-1; perhaps TRBD2 as D (5 bases). Trimming cost V 7 bases and J 7 bases, with 14 bases left between them. CDR1 is SQVTM and CDR2 is ANQGSEA in the germline V gene. This CDR3 has 12 amino acids. The CDR3: CSGEFLVNEQFF. The CDR3 nucleotides read TGCAGCGGGGAGTTCCTGGTTAATGAGCAGTTCTTC.

Written as DNA, the CDR3 is TGCAGCGTTGGGACAGGGGCTTTCCAAGAGACCCAGTACTTC. It yields the protein CSVGTGAFQETQYF. The chain is built from TRBV29-1 and TRBJ2-5; TRBD1 matches at 9 bases. CDR3 length equals 14 residues. Per germline, CDR1 SQVTM and CDR2 ANQGSEA. Germline trimming cut 4 bases from V and 1 base from J; bases unmatched to any gene: 4.

The count of this clonotype is one. This is likely a read error, given that the CDR3 carries no conserved phenylalanine or tryptophan at its end. The V call is TRBV12-3 or TRBV12-4, the J call TRBJ2-7; D possibly corresponds to TRBD1 (6 bases). The CDR3 is 14 residues long. The V and J ends lost 6 bases and 3 bases respectively, with 15 bases between them. CDR3 amino acids: CASSPTGSLYEQYL. CDR3 DNA sequence: TGTGCCAGCAGCCCGACAGGTTCTCTCTACGAGCAGTACCTC.

The rearrangement joins TRBV15 to TRBJ2-2; 7 bases are shared with TRBD1. The CDR3 consists of 16 residues. Unmatched junction bases numbered 8, after V lost 3 bases and J lost 4 bases. CDR1 and CDR2 from the germline V gene are LNHNV and YYDKDF (reference sequence). CDR3 sequence: CATSRDRISSTGELFF. CDR3 in DNA: TGTGCCACCAGCAGGGACAGGATTTCCTCCACCGGGGAGCTGTTTTTT.